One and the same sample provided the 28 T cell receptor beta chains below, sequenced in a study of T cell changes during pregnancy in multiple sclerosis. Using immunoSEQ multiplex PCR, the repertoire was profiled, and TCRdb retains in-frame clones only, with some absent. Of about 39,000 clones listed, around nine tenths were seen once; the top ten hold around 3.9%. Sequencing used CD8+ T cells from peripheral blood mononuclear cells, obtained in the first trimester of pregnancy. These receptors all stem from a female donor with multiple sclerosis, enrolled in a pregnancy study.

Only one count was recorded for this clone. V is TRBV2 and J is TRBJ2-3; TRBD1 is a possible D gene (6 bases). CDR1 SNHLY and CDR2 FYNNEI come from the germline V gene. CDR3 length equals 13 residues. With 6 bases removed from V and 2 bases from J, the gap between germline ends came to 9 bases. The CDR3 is CASRTGITDTQYF. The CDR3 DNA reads TGTGCCAGCAGAACAGGGATCACAGATACGCAGTATTTT.

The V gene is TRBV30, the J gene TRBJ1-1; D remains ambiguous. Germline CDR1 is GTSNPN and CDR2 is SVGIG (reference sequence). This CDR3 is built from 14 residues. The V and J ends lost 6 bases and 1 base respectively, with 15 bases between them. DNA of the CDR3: TGTGCCTGCCGCCTAGGGAGGGCGAACACTGAAGCTTTCTTT. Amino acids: CACRLGRANTEAFF.

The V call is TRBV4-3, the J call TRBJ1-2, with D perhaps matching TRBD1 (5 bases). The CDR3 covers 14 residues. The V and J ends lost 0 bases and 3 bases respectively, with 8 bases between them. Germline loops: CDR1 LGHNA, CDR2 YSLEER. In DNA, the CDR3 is TGCGCCAGCAGCCAAGAGGGACTCCACTATGGCTACACCTTC. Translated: CASSQEGLHYGYTF.

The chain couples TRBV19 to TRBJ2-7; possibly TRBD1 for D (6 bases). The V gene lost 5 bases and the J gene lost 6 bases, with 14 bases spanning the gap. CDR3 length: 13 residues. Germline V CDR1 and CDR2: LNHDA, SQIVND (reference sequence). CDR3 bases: TGTGCCAGTAGTCCCGGACAGTCCCCCGAGCAGTACTTC. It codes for CASSPGQSPEQYF.

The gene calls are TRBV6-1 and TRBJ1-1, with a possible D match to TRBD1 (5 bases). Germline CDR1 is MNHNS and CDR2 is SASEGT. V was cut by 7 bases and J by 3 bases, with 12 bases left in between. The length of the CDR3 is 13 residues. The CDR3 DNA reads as TGTGCCAGCATTACAGGCGTGGACACTGAAGCTTTCTTT. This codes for CASITGVDTEAFF.

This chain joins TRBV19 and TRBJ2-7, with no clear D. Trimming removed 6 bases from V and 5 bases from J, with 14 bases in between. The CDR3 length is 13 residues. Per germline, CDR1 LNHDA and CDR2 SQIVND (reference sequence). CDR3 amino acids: CASRGRSLDEQYF. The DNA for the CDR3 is TGTGCCAGTAGGGGCAGAAGCTTGGACGAGCAGTACTTC.

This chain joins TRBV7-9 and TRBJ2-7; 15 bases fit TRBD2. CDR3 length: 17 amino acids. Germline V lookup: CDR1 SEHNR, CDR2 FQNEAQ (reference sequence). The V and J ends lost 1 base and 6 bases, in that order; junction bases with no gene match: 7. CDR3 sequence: CASSLEGPGLAGGEQYF. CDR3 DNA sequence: TGTGCCAGCAGCTTAGAAGGACCGGGACTAGCGGGGGGCGAGCAGTACTTC.

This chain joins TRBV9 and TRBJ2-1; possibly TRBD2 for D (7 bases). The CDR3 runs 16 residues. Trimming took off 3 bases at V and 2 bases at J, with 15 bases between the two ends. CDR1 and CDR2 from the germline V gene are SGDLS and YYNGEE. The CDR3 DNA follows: TGTGCCAGCAGCGCTCTTGGGGGGGGCCCCTACAATGAGCAGTTCTTC. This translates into CASSALGGGPYNEQFF.

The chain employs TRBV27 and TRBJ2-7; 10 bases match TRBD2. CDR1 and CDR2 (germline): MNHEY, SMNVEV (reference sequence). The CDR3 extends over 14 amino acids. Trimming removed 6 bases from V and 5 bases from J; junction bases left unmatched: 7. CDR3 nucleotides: TGTGCCAGCAGGTCTACTAGCGGGGTTGACGAGCAGTACTTC. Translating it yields CASRSTSGVDEQYF.

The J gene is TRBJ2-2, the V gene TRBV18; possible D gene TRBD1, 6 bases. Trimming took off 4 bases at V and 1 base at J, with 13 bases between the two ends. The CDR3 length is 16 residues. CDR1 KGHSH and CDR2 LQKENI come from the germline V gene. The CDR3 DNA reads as TGTGCCAGCTCACGAACCGGGACACAGAACACCGGGGAGCTGTTTTTT. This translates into CASSRTGTQNTGELFF. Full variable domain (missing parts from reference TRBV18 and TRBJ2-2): NAGVMQNPRHLVRRRGQEARLRCSPMKGHSHVYWYRQLPEEGLKFMVYLQKENIIDESGMPKERFSAEFPKEGPSILRIQQVVRGDSAAYFCASSRTGTQNTGELFFGEGSRLTVL.

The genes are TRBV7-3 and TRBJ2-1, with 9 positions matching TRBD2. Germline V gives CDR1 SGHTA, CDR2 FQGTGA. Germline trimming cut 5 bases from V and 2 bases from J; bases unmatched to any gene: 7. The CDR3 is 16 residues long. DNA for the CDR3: TGTGCCAGCAGCCTAGCGCGCGGGGGGGCCTACAATGAGCAGTTCTTC. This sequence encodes CASSLARGGAYNEQFF. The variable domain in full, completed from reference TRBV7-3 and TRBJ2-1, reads GAGVSQTPSNKVTEKGKYVELRCDPISGHTALYWYRQSLGQGPEFLIYFQGTGAADDSGLPNDRFFAVRPEGSVSTLKIQRTERGDSAVYLCASSLARGGAYNEQFFGPGTRLTVL.

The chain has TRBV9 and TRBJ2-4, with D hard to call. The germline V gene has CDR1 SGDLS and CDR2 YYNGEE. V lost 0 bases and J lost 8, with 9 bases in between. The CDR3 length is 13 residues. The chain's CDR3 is CASSVVDSDIQYF. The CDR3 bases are TGTGCCAGCAGCGTAGTCGACTCGGACATTCAGTACTTC.

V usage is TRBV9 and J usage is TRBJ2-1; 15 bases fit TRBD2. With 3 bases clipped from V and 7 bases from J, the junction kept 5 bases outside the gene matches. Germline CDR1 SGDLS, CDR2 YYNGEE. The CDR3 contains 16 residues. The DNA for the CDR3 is TGTGCCAGCAGCGAGCCCGGACTAGCGGGGGGGAATGAGCAGTTCTTC. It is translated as CASSEPGLAGGNEQFF.

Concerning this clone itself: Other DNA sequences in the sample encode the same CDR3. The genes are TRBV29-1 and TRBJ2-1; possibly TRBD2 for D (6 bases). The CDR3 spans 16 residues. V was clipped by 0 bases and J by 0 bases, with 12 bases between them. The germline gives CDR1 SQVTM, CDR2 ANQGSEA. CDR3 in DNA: TGCAGCGTTGAAGATCCGGGGGTGAGCTCCTACAATGAGCAGTTCTTC. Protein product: CSVEDPGVSSYNEQFF.

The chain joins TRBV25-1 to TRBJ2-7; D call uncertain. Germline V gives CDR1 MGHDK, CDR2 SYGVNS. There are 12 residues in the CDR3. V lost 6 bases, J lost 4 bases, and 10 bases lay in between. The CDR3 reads CASRKQTYEQYF. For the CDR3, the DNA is TGTGCCAGCAGGAAACAAACATACGAGCAGTACTTC.

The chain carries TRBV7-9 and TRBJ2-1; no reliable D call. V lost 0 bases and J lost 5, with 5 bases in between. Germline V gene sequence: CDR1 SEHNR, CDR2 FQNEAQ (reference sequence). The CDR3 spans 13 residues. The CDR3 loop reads CASSLAQDNEQFF. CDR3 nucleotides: TGTGCCAGCAGCTTAGCTCAGGACAATGAGCAGTTCTTC.

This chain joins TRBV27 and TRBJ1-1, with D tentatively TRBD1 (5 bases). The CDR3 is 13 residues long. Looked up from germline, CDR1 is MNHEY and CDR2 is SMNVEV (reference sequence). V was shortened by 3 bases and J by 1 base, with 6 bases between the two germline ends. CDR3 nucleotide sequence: TGTGCCAGCAGTTTTACAGGGAACACTGAAGCTTTCTTT. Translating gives CASSFTGNTEAFF.

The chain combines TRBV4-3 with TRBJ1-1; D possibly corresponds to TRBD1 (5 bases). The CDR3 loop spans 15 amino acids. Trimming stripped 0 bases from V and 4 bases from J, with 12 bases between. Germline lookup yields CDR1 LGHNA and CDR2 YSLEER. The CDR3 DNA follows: TGCGCCAGCAGCCAAGATGTTGGGGCGCTCACTGAAGCTTTCTTT. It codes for CASSQDVGALTEAFF.

The CDR3 protein is CAWSGRGYGYTF. CDR3 nucleotide sequence: TGTGCCTGGTCAGGCCGAGGGTATGGCTACACCTTC. The chain has TRBV30 and TRBJ1-2; D is unclear. The CDR3 spans 12 residues. Trimming cost V 5 bases and J 5 bases, with 12 bases left between them. CDR1 is GTSNPN and CDR2 is SVGIG in the germline V gene (reference sequence).

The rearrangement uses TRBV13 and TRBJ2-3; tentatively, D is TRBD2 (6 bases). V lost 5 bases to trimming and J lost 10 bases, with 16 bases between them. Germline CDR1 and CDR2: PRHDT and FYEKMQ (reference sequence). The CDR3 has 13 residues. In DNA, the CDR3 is TGTGCCAGCAGCCCCCCGACTAGTTTACCGCAGTATTTT. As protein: CASSPPTSLPQYF.

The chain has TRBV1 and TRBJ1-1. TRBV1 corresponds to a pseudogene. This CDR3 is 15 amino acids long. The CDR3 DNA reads TGCACCAGCAGCCAAGAACCAGGGAGGGACACTGAAGCTTTCTTT. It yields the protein CTSSQEPGRDTEAFF.

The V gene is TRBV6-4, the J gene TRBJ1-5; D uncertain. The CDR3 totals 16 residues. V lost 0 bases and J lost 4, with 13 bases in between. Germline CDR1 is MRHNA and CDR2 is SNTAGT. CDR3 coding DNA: TGTGCCAGCAGTGACTCAAGGAACCGGAGGAATCAGCCCCAGCATTTT. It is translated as CASSDSRNRRNQPQHF.

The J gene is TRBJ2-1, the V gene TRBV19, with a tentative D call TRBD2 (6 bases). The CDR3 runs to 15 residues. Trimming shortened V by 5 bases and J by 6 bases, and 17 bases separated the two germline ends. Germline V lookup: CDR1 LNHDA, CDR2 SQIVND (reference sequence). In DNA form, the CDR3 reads TGTGCCAGTAGTCTCCAGGACATGGGAGGCAATGAGCAGTTCTTC. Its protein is CASSLQDMGGNEQFF.

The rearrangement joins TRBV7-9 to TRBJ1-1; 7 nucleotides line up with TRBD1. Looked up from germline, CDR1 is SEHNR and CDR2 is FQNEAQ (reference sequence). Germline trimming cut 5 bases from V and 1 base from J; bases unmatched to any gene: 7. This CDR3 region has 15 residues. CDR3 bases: TGTGCCAGCAGCGGGTCCGGGACAGAGAACACTGAAGCTTTCTTT. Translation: CASSGSGTENTEAFF.

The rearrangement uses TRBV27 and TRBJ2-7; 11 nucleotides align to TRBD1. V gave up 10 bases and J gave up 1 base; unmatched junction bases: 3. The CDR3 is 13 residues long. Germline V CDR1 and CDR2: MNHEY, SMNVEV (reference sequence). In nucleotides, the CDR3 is TGTGCCACAGGGACAGGGGGTTCCTACGAGCAGTACTTC. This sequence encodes CATGTGGSYEQYF.

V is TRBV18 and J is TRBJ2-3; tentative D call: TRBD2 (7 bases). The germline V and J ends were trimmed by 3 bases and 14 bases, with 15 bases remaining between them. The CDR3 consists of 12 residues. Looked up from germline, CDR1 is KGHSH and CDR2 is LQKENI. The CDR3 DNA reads TGTGCCAGCTCACCCGGGGGGCTCGAGACGTATTTT. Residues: CASSPGGLETYF.

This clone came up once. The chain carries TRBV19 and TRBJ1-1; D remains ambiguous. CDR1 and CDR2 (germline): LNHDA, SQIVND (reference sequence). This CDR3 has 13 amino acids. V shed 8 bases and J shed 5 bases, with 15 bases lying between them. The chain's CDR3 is CASEWGGRTEAFF. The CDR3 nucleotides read TGTGCCAGTGAATGGGGAGGGCGGACTGAAGCTTTCTTT.

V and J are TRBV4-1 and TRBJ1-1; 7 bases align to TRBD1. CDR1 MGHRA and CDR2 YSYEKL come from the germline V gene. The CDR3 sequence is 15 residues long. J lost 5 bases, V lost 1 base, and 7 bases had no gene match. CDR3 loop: CASSQGRTGQTEAFF. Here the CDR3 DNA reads TGCGCCAGCAGCCAAGGGAGGACAGGACAGACTGAAGCTTTCTTT.